The clone carrying this T cell receptor beta chain was counted between two and nine times. Its target is not known. All of the isolated RNA was reverse transcribed, so expressed TCRB transcripts were sequenced. The method was immunoSEQ multiplex PCR; TCRdb's version includes in-frame clones alone and lacks a portion of them. This repertoire shows roughly 240,000 clones, about 70% found once; its top ten account for 0.053%. These data come from a study of beta chain features in type 1 diabetes. Findings of the study overall: The cDNA sequencing approach could over-represent high-TCR-expressing cells.

This CDR3 has 15 amino acids. The V gene lost 6 bases and the J gene lost 4 bases, with 21 bases spanning the gap. Per germline, CDR1 SQVTM and CDR2 ANQGSEA. The sequence came from a man under 40 in good health. The chain uses TRBV29-1 and TRBJ1-1; TRBD1 might be the D (6 bases). The sample consisted of naive CD4+ T cells from blood. The CDR3 DNA sequence: TGCAGCGTCCGATATGGCGGGGGCAGGAGCACTGAAGCTTTCTTT. Residues: CSVRYGGGRSTEAFF.